Described below is a single T cell receptor (beta chain) sequence and its context. This record comes from a study of T cell responses to AZD1222 COVID-19 vaccine. The assay was immunoSEQ multiplex PCR, and TCRdb's table has in-frame clones only and misses some. This sample has about 140,000 clones, with 85% to 95% found just once. The CDR3 extends over 15 amino acids. The V gene's germline CDR1 is MNHNY and CDR2 SVGAGI (reference sequence). V was cut by 4 bases and J by 0 bases, with 13 bases left in between. The J gene is TRBJ2-7, the V gene TRBV6-6, with D tentatively TRBD1 or TRBD2 (5 bases each). Specimen: peripheral blood, collected on day 0 of AZD1222 vaccination. The receptor was derived from an adult in good health. The CDR3, as DNA: TGTGCCAGCAGTTCGACCGGGACCAACTCCTACGAGCAGTACTTC. Its translation: CASSSTGTNSYEQYF.